These 32 T cell receptor beta chains originate from one sample sequenced in a study of shared clonotypes between healthy human individuals. Some clones are missing from TCRdb's copy, which holds only in-frame ones; the method was immunoSEQ multiplex PCR. The profile shows about 92,000 clones, approximately 70% of them singletons. Sequenced sample: memory CD8+ T cells sorted from blood. Subset: CD45RO+ cells pooled with CCR7-negative TemRA cells. The receptor set was obtained from a man aged 25 to 40 in good health.

The rearrangement links TRBV30 to TRBJ1-3, with D uncertain. V was cut by 4 bases and J by 0 bases, with 19 bases left in between. Germline V gives CDR1 GTSNPN, CDR2 SVGIG (reference sequence). This CDR3 is built from 17 residues. CDR3 sequence (DNA): TGTGCCTGGAACCCAAAGGGCACGGCGAACTCTGGAAACACCATATATTTT. Its translation is CAWNPKGTANSGNTIYF.

The rearrangement links TRBV19 to TRBJ2-5, with D uncertain. CDR3 length: 13 amino acids. The V gene lost 5 bases and the J gene lost 5 bases, with 12 bases spanning the gap. CDR1 is LNHDA, CDR2 SQIVND, per germline (reference sequence). The CDR3 sequence is CASSLRTAETQYF. DNA for the CDR3: TGTGCCAGTAGTCTCCGGACCGCGGAGACCCAGTACTTC.

The chain joins TRBV10-3 to TRBJ2-7; the match to TRBD1 covers 11 bases. After removal of 3 bases from V and 5 bases from J, the junction contained 6 bases not matched to a gene. Germline loops: CDR1 ENHRY, CDR2 SYGVKD. This CDR3 contains 15 residues. CDR3 loop: CAISDGQGALDEQYF. Here the CDR3 DNA reads TGTGCCATCAGTGACGGACAGGGGGCTTTGGACGAGCAGTACTTC.

The V and J genes are TRBV19 and TRBJ1-1; 7 bases line up with TRBD1. V shed 3 bases, J shed 1 base, and the junction held 2 bases outside the gene matches. Germline CDR1 is LNHDA and CDR2 is SQIVND (reference sequence). This CDR3 comprises 14 residues. CDR3 sequence: CASSIRTGNTEAFF. The DNA for the CDR3 is TGTGCCAGTAGTATCCGGACAGGGAACACTGAAGCTTTCTTT.

The chain recombines TRBV27 with TRBJ1-1; possible D gene TRBD1, 5 bases. The ends were cut back, 9 bases at V and 3 bases at J, with 14 bases in the middle. This CDR3 comprises 13 residues. Germline V gives CDR1 MNHEY, CDR2 SMNVEV (reference sequence). The CDR3 sequence: CASWGSIYTEAFF. The CDR3 coding sequence is TGTGCCAGTTGGGGGTCTATCTACACTGAAGCTTTCTTT.

This clone has ten or more counts. V is TRBV28 and J is TRBJ2-7; no clear D gene. The CDR3 sequence is 12 residues long. The germline V gene has CDR1 MDHEN and CDR2 SYDVKM. Trimming cost V 5 bases and J 0 bases, with 5 bases left between them. The CDR3 spells CASSGYSYEQYF. As DNA, the CDR3 is TGTGCCAGCAGTGGCTACTCCTACGAGCAGTACTTC. The full variable domain, with the rest looked up from reference TRBV28 and TRBJ2-7, is DVKVTQSSRYLVKRTGEKVFLECVQDMDHENMFWYRQDPGLGLRLIYFSYDVKMKEKGDIPEGYSVSREKKERFSLILESASTNQTSMYLCASSGYSYEQYFGPGTRLTVT.

The genes are TRBV6-5 and TRBJ1-1; D perhaps matches TRBD1 (6 bases). Germline CDR1 reads MNHEY; CDR2 reads SVGAGI. This CDR3 has 14 amino acids. V lost 2 bases to trimming and J lost 6 bases, with 13 bases between them. The CDR3 here is CASSYTNRVAEAFF. CDR3 coding DNA: TGTGCCAGCAGTTACACAAACAGGGTCGCTGAAGCTTTCTTT.

This clone came up many times. This chain uses TRBV6-5 with TRBJ2-7; D remains unclear. In germline, CDR1 is MNHEY, CDR2 SVGAGI. This CDR3 region has 14 residues. Between the trimmed V and J ends, which lost 2 bases and 0 bases, there was a span of 8 bases. CDR3 residues: CASSYDPSSYEQYF. The CDR3 DNA is TGTGCCAGCAGTTACGATCCTAGCTCCTACGAGCAGTACTTC.

The chain has TRBV30 and TRBJ1-5, with D perhaps TRBD1 (6 bases). Trimming stripped 5 bases from V and 9 bases from J, with 17 bases between. There are 13 residues in the CDR3. The germline V gene encodes CDR1 GTSNPN and CDR2 SVGIG (reference sequence). The CDR3 DNA follows: TGTGCCTGGGCGACAGGCCTCTTGGGGCCCCAGCATTTT. This codes for CAWATGLLGPQHF.

The genes are TRBV30 and TRBJ2-5, with D perhaps TRBD1 or TRBD2 (5 bases each). Germline values: CDR1 GTSNPN, CDR2 SVGIG (reference sequence). V lost 1 base, J lost 5 bases, and 14 bases lay in between. The CDR3 is 14 amino acids. The CDR3: CAWSDMTGLETQYF. CDR3 bases: TGTGCCTGGAGTGATATGACGGGGCTGGAGACCCAGTACTTC.

The V call is TRBV7-2, the J call TRBJ2-3; 12 nucleotides align to TRBD2. Germline CDR1 SGHTA, CDR2 FQGNSA. This CDR3 is built from 17 residues. After removal of 1 base from V and 4 bases from J, the junction contained 6 bases not matched to a gene. CDR3 DNA sequence: TGTGCCAGCAGCTTAGGCCTAGCGGGAGGGTGGGCAGATACGCAGTATTTT. It encodes CASSLGLAGGWADTQYF.

In this sample, this clone turned up many times. This rearrangement joins TRBV29-1 to TRBJ2-2, with 8 bases fitting TRBD1. Germline values: CDR1 SQVTM, CDR2 ANQGSEA. V shed 7 bases, J shed 7 bases, and the junction held 17 bases outside the gene matches. The CDR3 runs to 16 residues. This CDR3 is CSAEDRDKGLHGELFF. The DNA of the CDR3 is TGCAGCGCAGAGGACAGGGATAAGGGGCTACACGGGGAGCTGTTTTTT.

The chain uses TRBV6-1 and TRBJ2-7; 10 nucleotides agree with TRBD2. CDR3 length equals 15 residues. V lost 7 bases to trimming and J lost 3 bases; unmatched junction nucleotides: 9. CDR1 and CDR2 (germline): MNHNS, SASEGT. CDR3 region: CASKGTSGESYEQYF. CDR3 nucleotide sequence: TGTGCCAGCAAAGGCACTAGCGGGGAGAGCTACGAGCAGTACTTC.

The chain couples TRBV19 to TRBJ2-1; D gene ambiguous. Germline V gene lookup returns CDR1 LNHDA and CDR2 SQIVND (reference sequence). The CDR3 loop spans 14 amino acids. V gave up 2 bases and J gave up 5 bases, with 10 bases separating them. The CDR3 sequence is CASSISGSDNEQFF. CDR3 in DNA: TGTGCCAGTAGTATATCGGGTTCGGACAATGAGCAGTTCTTC.

The chain has TRBV14 and TRBJ2-1; D unclear. CDR1 SGHDN and CDR2 FVKESK come from the germline V gene. This CDR3 comprises 20 residues. Trimming removed 0 bases from V and 3 bases from J, with 24 bases in between. The CDR3 nucleotides are TGTGCCAGCAGCCAAGATGAGGCCCGGGCCCAGATACTCCGCTACAATGAGCAGTTCTTC. It is translated as CASSQDEARAQILRYNEQFF.

This clone occurred many times. Distinct nucleotide sequences in the sample also encode this CDR3. The chain combines TRBV2 with TRBJ2-2; perhaps TRBD1 as D (5 bases). This CDR3 region has 14 residues. Trimming stripped 10 bases from V and 0 bases from J, with 12 bases between. The germline gives CDR1 SNHLY, CDR2 FYNNEI. Written as DNA, the CDR3 is TGTGCCACCGAACAGGTATCGAACACCGGGGAGCTGTTTTTT. Protein sequence: CATEQVSNTGELFF.

The chain couples TRBV5-4 to TRBJ2-7, with D tentatively TRBD1 (6 bases). The CDR3 runs to 17 residues. Germline assignment: CDR1 SGHNT and CDR2 YYREEE (reference sequence). Trimming took 4 bases from V and 0 from J, leaving 20 bases between them. The CDR3 coding sequence is TGTGCCAGCAGCCTGGGGCCAGGGGCGAGGGGCTCCTACGAGCAGTACTTC. As protein: CASSLGPGARGSYEQYF.

The J gene is TRBJ2-2, the V gene TRBV7-2, with D unresolved. This CDR3 comprises 15 residues. V was clipped by 4 bases and J by 0 bases, with 9 bases between them. CDR1 is SGHTA and CDR2 is FQGNSA in the germline V gene. The CDR3 sequence is CASSSRGSNTGELFF. CDR3 nucleotide sequence: TGTGCCAGCAGCTCTAGAGGATCGAACACCGGGGAGCTGTTTTTT.

The chain recombines TRBV19 with TRBJ2-2, with D uncertain. CDR1 LNHDA and CDR2 SQIVND come from the germline V gene (reference sequence). The CDR3 totals 15 residues. V was clipped by 4 bases and J by 1 base, with 10 bases between them. CDR3 in DNA: TGTGCCAGTAGTACCTTCCCCCTGAACACCGGGGAGCTGTTTTTT. It specifies CASSTFPLNTGELFF.

The chain links TRBV7-6 to TRBJ1-4, with D uncertain. The length of the CDR3 is 14 residues. Trimming took off 5 bases at V and 5 bases at J, with 12 bases between the two ends. Germline loops: CDR1 SGHVS, CDR2 FNYEAQ. The CDR3 DNA is TGTGCCAGCAGCCCTTTAGGGATCAATGAAAAACTGTTTTTT. This codes for CASSPLGINEKLFF. Variable domain in full (rest from reference TRBV7-6 and TRBJ1-4): GAGVSQSPRYKVTKRGQDVALRCDPISGHVSLYWYRQALGQGPEFLTYFNYEAQQDKSGLPNDRFSAERPEGSISTLTIQRTEQRDSAMYRCASSPLGINEKLFFGSGTQLSVL.

The chain couples TRBV7-2 to TRBJ2-2, with 11 positions matching TRBD1. V trimming: 2 bases; J trimming: 6 bases; junction bases outside the gene matches: 2. Germline CDR1 is SGHTA and CDR2 is FQGNSA. The CDR3 is made up of 15 amino acids. This CDR3 is CASSLPGQGAGELFF. The CDR3 coding sequence is TGTGCCAGCAGCTTACCGGGACAGGGGGCCGGGGAGCTGTTTTTT.

The gene calls are TRBV6-1 and TRBJ2-7; no definite D call. The V end was cut by 3 bases, the J end by 1 base, with 4 bases between. Germline V gene data show CDR1 as MNHNS and CDR2 as SASEGT. CDR3 size: 12 residues. Here the CDR3 reads CASSDISYEQYF. The CDR3, as DNA: TGTGCCAGCAGTGATATTTCCTACGAGCAGTACTTC.

V is TRBV14 and J is TRBJ2-1; 7 bases map to TRBD2. The V gene's germline CDR1 is SGHDN and CDR2 FVKESK. This CDR3 has 16 residues. V gave up 1 base and J gave up 4 bases; unmatched junction bases: 7. CDR3 loop: CASSQVVTGLYNEQFF. CDR3 DNA: TGTGCCAGCAGCCAAGTAGTAACGGGACTATACAATGAGCAGTTCTTC. The entire variable domain, with the rest obtained from reference TRBV14 and TRBJ2-1, is as follows: EAGVTQFPSHSVIEKGQTVTLRCDPISGHDNLYWYRRVMGKEIKFLLHFVKESKQDESGMPNNRFLAERTGGTYSTLKVQPAELEDSGVYFCASSQVVTGLYNEQFFGPGTRLTVL.

This clone was observed a handful of times. The gene calls are TRBV5-6 and TRBJ1-1, with no clear D. The V end was cut by 0 bases, the J end by 4 bases, with 7 bases between. The CDR3 runs to 13 residues. Looked up from germline, CDR1 is SGHDT and CDR2 is YYEEEE. The CDR3 DNA reads TGTGCCAGCAGCTTGGCCGAGCCCACTGAAGCTTTCTTT. It is translated as CASSLAEPTEAFF.

The chain has TRBV28 and TRBJ2-3; D may be TRBD2 (6 bases). In germline, CDR1 is MDHEN, CDR2 SYDVKM. The CDR3 has 17 residues. V lost 3 bases, J lost 4 bases, and 20 bases lay in between. The CDR3 bases are TGTGCCAGCAGTTTCGCTGGCGCCGGGAGAGCAGCAGATACGCAGTATTTT. It yields the protein CASSFAGAGRAADTQYF.

Only one count was recorded for this clone. CDR3 amino acids: CASSLVTQSTDTQYF. CDR3 nucleotides: TGCGCCAGCAGCTTGGTGACGCAGAGCACAGATACGCAGTATTTT. The V call is TRBV5-1, the J call TRBJ2-3; D ambiguous. Germline CDR1 and CDR2: SGHRS and YFSETQ. The CDR3 consists of 15 residues. Trimming pared 0 bases from V and 0 bases from J, leaving 8 bases between.

The chain carries TRBV11-2 and TRBJ2-7; a weak D match, TRBD1 (6 bases). CDR3 size: 14 residues. Between the trimmed V and J ends, which lost 1 base and 0 bases, there was a span of 7 bases. The germline V gene has CDR1 SGHAT and CDR2 FQNNGV. CDR3 region: CASSLADSSYEQYF. The CDR3 DNA reads TGTGCCAGCAGCTTAGCGGACAGCTCCTACGAGCAGTACTTC.

J is TRBJ2-1 and V is TRBV5-1, with TRBD2 matching over 14 bases. Germline-derived CDR1 and CDR2 are SGHRS and YFSETQ. The CDR3 loop spans 17 amino acids. J was trimmed by 3 bases and V by 4 bases; bases with no gene match: 6. Here the CDR3 reads CASSPGTSGRGYNEQFF. The CDR3 DNA follows: TGCGCCAGCAGCCCAGGGACTAGCGGGAGAGGCTACAATGAGCAGTTCTTC.

This clone came up once. This same CDR3 is encoded by further DNA sequences in the sample. The chain recombines TRBV7-9 with TRBJ2-1; 9 nucleotides line up with TRBD2. V was clipped by 2 bases and J by 0 bases; unmatched bases: 2. CDR3 length equals 16 residues. Germline CDR1 and CDR2: SEHNR and FQNEAQ (reference sequence). The CDR3 sequence is CASSLSLAGSYNEQFF. In DNA form, the CDR3 reads TGTGCCAGCAGCTTATCACTAGCGGGCTCCTACAATGAGCAGTTCTTC.

A remark on this clone: One end of the junction varies from germline; a read error may be responsible. The chain couples TRBV7-9 to TRBJ2-1, with D possibly TRBD2 on 5 matching bases. The CDR3 is 16 residues long. In germline, CDR1 is SEHNR, CDR2 FQNEAQ (reference sequence). Here the CDR3 reads CASSQGVSGSYNEQFF. In nucleotides, the CDR3 is TGCGCCAGCAGCCAAGGTGTAAGCGGTTCCTACAATGAGCAGTTCTTC.

This clone occurred once. The chain combines TRBV5-6 with TRBJ2-1, with D possibly TRBD2 on 5 matching bases. Deletions cut 4 bases from V and 5 bases from J, with 10 bases between. The V gene's germline CDR1 is SGHDT and CDR2 YYEEEE. CDR3 length: 13 amino acids. CDR3 loop: CASSGGGHNEQFF. CDR3 sequence (DNA): TGTGCCAGCAGCGGCGGCGGGCACAATGAGCAGTTCTTC. Drawing the rest from reference TRBV5-6 and TRBJ2-1, the complete variable domain is DAGVTQSPTHLIKTRGQQVTLRCSPKSGHDTVSWYQQALGQGPQFIFQYYEEEERQRGNFPDRFSGHQFPNYSSELNVNALLLGDSALYLCASSGGGHNEQFFGPGTRLTVL.

The CDR3 coding sequence is TGTGCCAGCAGCCTCGGCGCGGGGGATACGCAGTATTTT. It encodes CASSLGAGDTQYF. V and J are TRBV14 and TRBJ2-3, with D maybe TRBD2 (6 bases). V was clipped by 4 bases and J by 6 bases, with 11 bases between them. Germline V gene lookup returns CDR1 SGHDN and CDR2 FVKESK. This CDR3 contains 13 residues. The whole variable domain, remainder taken from reference TRBV14 and TRBJ2-3, is EAGVTQFPSHSVIEKGQTVTLRCDPISGHDNLYWYRRVMGKEIKFLLHFVKESKQDESGMPNNRFLAERTGGTYSTLKVQPAELEDSGVYFCASSLGAGDTQYFGPGTRLTVL.